This TCR beta chain was retrieved from a study of blood T cell repertoires in COVID-19 (TCRdb year 2020). At the level of the whole study: Samples from collaborators originated in the United States, Italy and Spain and spanned both the acute and convalescent phases of COVID-19. The prospective study material was composed of cDNA or gDNA derived from T cells, B-cell-depleted T cells, or PBMCs. Subjects who had been exposed to COVID-19, were actively infected with it, or had recovered from it provided the deeply sampled blood TCRbeta repertoires that made up the dataset. The repertoires were released in a freely available public database intended as a resource for research on the immune response to SARS-CoV-2. Samples were obtained from the ongoing ImmuneRACE study (first 160 participants) and from 1,254 subjects provided by 6 global collaborators. Nearly every sample came with metadata listing a de-identified subject ID, COVID-19 status, age in years and sex. Where available, HLA class I and class II types were taken from metadata supplied by the sample provider and were not determined by assay-based typing.

Collaborating institutions collected whole blood in K2EDTA tubes following their own protocols. For TCRbeta analysis, collaborator samples were shipped as frozen whole blood, as isolated PBMCs, or as DNA extracted from either sample type. TCRbeta CDR3 regions were amplified from genomic DNA using the immunoSEQ Assay, a bias-controlled multiplex PCR. The paper's processing steps were these. Nucleated cell counts per sample were estimated from amplification of reference gene primers within the assay. To quantify the absolute abundance of each unique TCRbeta CDR3 rearrangement, sequence reads were collapsed and filtered. Productive Simpson clonality was computed per sample as the square root of Simpson's diversity index over productive rearrangements. TCRdb stores this immuneACCESS table with in-frame sequences only. Part of the clones is absent; in the studies checked, under half of the shortfall reflects unresolved V genes, and no reason is known for the rest. V and J calls and clone size come straight from that table; D and trimming were deduced from the DNA. In this sample the table shows about 67,000 clones, roughly 85% of which occur a single time. The ten largest make up about two fifths of the sample.

Comments on this clone: The antigen it binds to is not known. No base qualities exist here, and no much larger clone lies one base off it.

General findings and caveats noted by the study authors: How much clinical and demographic metadata was included differed by source and by participant, and the metadata was provided uncurated.

The sequenced material came from peripheral blood. The origin of this receptor is a human donor in a cohort sampled during active COVID-19.

The DNA is TGTGCCAGCAGTGAATCGGTAAATTCACCCCTCCACTTT. Its protein product is CASSESVNSPLHF. The rearranged segments are TRBV2 and TRBJ1-6; the D gene lacks a confident call. Counted from cysteine to phenylalanine, this CDR3 has 13 amino acids. The kept DNA is CDR3 alone, 39 bases in frame from the first base. Trimming takes 2 bases from V and 7 bases from J, and the germline ends sit 6 bases apart. CDR1 and CDR2 were assigned from the germline V gene as SNHLY and FYNNEI.